This T cell receptor (beta chain) was recovered during a study of Tregs in tolerant kidney transplant recipients. The germline V gene encodes CDR1 LNHDA and CDR2 SQIVND (reference sequence). The CDR3 length is 18 residues. Clones were sequenced by immunoSEQ multiplex PCR, and TCRdb holds only the in-frame ones, with some missing. The sample shows roughly 86,000 clones, approximately 94% of them seen only once. Mixed chimerism was transient after nonmyeloablative marrow transplants from related graft donors. Of note for this clone: Its specificity is unknown. An end of the junction does not agree with germline; a read error may underlie this. This CDR3 is also generated by other DNA sequences in the sample.

Study-wide results and limits: Validation in larger populations is needed because few patients were studied. Some patients' samples used different primers over time, so nucleotide sequences weren't comparable. Activated donor B cell expansion appeared to reveal the most relevant donor-specific TCRbeta repertoire.

The sequence was collected from a human patient who received a combined kidney and bone marrow transplant. A subset of T cells may come from the graft donor. This chain connects TRBV19 to TRBJ1-6, with D maybe TRBD1 (6 bases). The sequencing here drew on CD4+ T cells from blood (PBMCs), taken 12 months after the transplant. The CDR3 protein is CASSIYGTPSSYNSPLHF. Written as DNA, the CDR3 is TGTGCCAGTAGTATTTACGGGACACCAAGCTCCTATAATTCCCCCCTCCACTTT.